This passage covers 22 T cell receptor beta chains from one sample sequenced in a study of T cells in Graves' hyperthyroidism and ophthalmopathy. What was amplified from RNA transcripts were TCR beta CDR3 regions. Using the HTBI primer set, a first-round RT-PCR was run on the TCR CDR3. TCRdb reanalysed the multiplex PCR reads using MiXCR and keeps one entry per CDR3 protein. The sample lists 300,000 to 400,000 distinct CDR3 sequences, about 13% occurring once. The sequencing sample was made of blood. The receptors shown here come from a woman between 18 and 29 years old with Graves' hyperthyroidism.

The sample holds many counts of this clonotype. The genes are TRBV2 and TRBJ2-5; 7 nucleotides match TRBD1. There are 14 residues in the CDR3. Germline CDR1 is SNHLY and CDR2 is FYNNEI. Trimming at V came to 0 bases and at J to 3 bases, leaving 1 base not matched to a gene. In nucleotides, the CDR3 is TGTGCCAGCAGTGAAGCCGACAGGGAAGAGACCCAGTACTTC. This gives the protein CASSEADREETQYF.

This rearrangement joins TRBV9 to TRBJ1-6; the D gene is possibly TRBD1 (5 bases). The CDR3 sequence is 16 residues long. The V end was cut by 6 bases, the J end by 0 bases, with 13 bases between. From germline, CDR1 is SGDLS and CDR2 YYNGEE. The CDR3 reads CASNQGPSSYNSPLHF. The CDR3 DNA reads TGTGCCAGCAATCAGGGTCCGAGCTCCTATAATTCACCCCTCCACTTT. Together with reference TRBV9 and TRBJ1-6, the CDR3 gives the full variable domain: DSGVTQTPKHLITATGQRVTLRCSPRSGDLSVYWYQQSLDQGLQFLIQYYNGEERAKGNILERFSAQQFPDLHSELNLSSLELGDSALYFCASNQGPSSYNSPLHFGNGTRLTVT.

This clonotype was observed a handful of times. In DNA, the CDR3 is TGTGCCAGCAGCCAAGGGACGCCCATCCGAGAACCCCTCCACTTT. Protein: CASSQGTPIREPLHF. The chain links TRBV3-1 to TRBJ1-6; D is unclear. V was shortened by 1 base and J by 12 bases, with 16 bases between the two germline ends. The length of the CDR3 is 15 residues. Germline V lookup: CDR1 LGHDT, CDR2 YNNKEL (reference sequence). The complete variable domain, with remaining parts taken from reference TRBV3-1 and TRBJ1-6, reads DTAVSQTPKYLVTQMGNDKSIKCEQNLGHDTMYWYKQDSKKFLKIMFSYNNKELIINETVPNRFSPKSPDKAHLNLHINSLELGDSAVYFCASSQGTPIREPLHFGNGTRLTVT.

This clonotype was counted many times. The chain uses TRBV5-1 and TRBJ2-1, with TRBD1 matching over 11 bases. There are 16 residues in the CDR3. Germline-derived CDR1 and CDR2 are SGHRS and YFSETQ. Trimming cost V 7 bases and J 6 bases; bases outside gene matches: 12. The CDR3 DNA reads TGCGCCAGCCATCAAAGGACAGGGGGCTTAGGCAATGAGCAGTTCTTC. This encodes CASHQRTGGLGNEQFF.

This clonotype was seen only a few times. V gene TRBV12-3 or TRBV12-4 combines with J gene TRBJ1-6; D is undetermined. The CDR3 sequence is 16 residues long. V gave up 1 base and J gave up 7 bases, with 14 bases separating them. The CDR3 region has the DNA TGTGCCAGCAGTTTAGATTCGACGGGTTGGAATTCACCCCTCCACTTT. Its protein is CASSLDSTGWNSPLHF.

This clonotype was counted a few times. The chain has TRBV28 and TRBJ2-1, with TRBD2 identical over 8 bases. J gave up 6 bases and V 6 bases, and 7 bases lay outside the gene matches. Germline V CDR1 and CDR2: MDHEN, SYDVKM. CDR3 length equals 14 residues. This CDR3 is CASRVAGSGNEQFF. The CDR3 DNA follows: TGTGCCAGCAGGGTAGCGGGGTCCGGCAATGAGCAGTTCTTC.

This clonotype was seen repeatedly, ten times or more. The chain combines TRBV3-1 with TRBJ1-5; D unresolved. This CDR3 comprises 15 residues. Germline loops: CDR1 LGHDT, CDR2 YNNKEL (reference sequence). With 3 bases removed from V and 1 base from J, the gap between germline ends came to 10 bases. CDR3 DNA sequence: TGTGCCAGCAGCCAGGTCAGCGGAAGCAATCAGCCCCAGCATTTT. Translation gives CASSQVSGSNQPQHF.

J is TRBJ2-1 and V is TRBV11-3, with 9 bases identical to TRBD2. Germline loops: CDR1 SGHNT, CDR2 YENEEA. Unmatched junction bases numbered 8, after V lost 5 bases and J lost 6 bases. The CDR3 runs to 15 residues. CDR3 coding DNA: TGTGCCAGCAGCCCGGCGCGGGGGGGCCGCAATGAGCAGTTCTTC. It yields the protein CASSPARGGRNEQFF.

This clonotype has a count of ten or more. The chain has TRBV28 and TRBJ1-2; D is uncertain. Germline loops: CDR1 MDHEN, CDR2 SYDVKM. V was clipped by 4 bases and J by 4 bases, with 16 bases between them. This CDR3 contains 15 residues. CDR3 residues: CASSSRTEPPYGYTF. CDR3 coding DNA: TGTGCCAGCAGTTCGAGGACGGAGCCTCCCTATGGCTACACCTTC.

This clonotype was found many times. The chain joins TRBV28 to TRBJ2-3; 7 positions agree with TRBD1. CDR3 size: 14 residues. Trimming cost V 9 bases and J 5 bases; bases outside gene matches: 11. Germline V CDR1 and CDR2: MDHEN, SYDVKM. The CDR3 loop is CARPMTGLGDTQYF. The CDR3 DNA follows: TGTGCCAGACCCATGACAGGGCTGGGAGATACGCAGTATTTT. The whole variable domain, filled in from reference TRBV28 and TRBJ2-3, reads DVKVTQSSRYLVKRTGEKVFLECVQDMDHENMFWYRQDPGLGLRLIYFSYDVKMKEKGDIPEGYSVSREKKERFSLILESASTNQTSMYLCARPMTGLGDTQYFGPGTRLTVL.

This clonotype was observed many times. This sequence joins TRBV28 and TRBJ1-1; D is possibly TRBD1 (5 bases). V was trimmed by 8 bases and J by 3 bases, leaving 16 bases between them. The CDR3 extends over 14 amino acids. Germline V gives CDR1 MDHEN, CDR2 SYDVKM. The CDR3 DNA reads TGTGCCAGCCGAGGACACATAAAGGACACTGAAGCTTTCTTT. This codes for CASRGHIKDTEAFF.

This clonotype was seen a handful of times. The chain employs TRBV7-8 and TRBJ2-3, with 8 positions matching TRBD2. The V and J ends lost 5 bases and 5 bases, in that order; junction bases with no gene match: 6. The germline V gene has CDR1 SGHVS and CDR2 FQNEAQ. CDR3 length: 14 amino acids. DNA for the CDR3: TGTGCCAGCAGCCTTGCGGGAGGCATAGATACGCAGTATTTT. It codes for CASSLAGGIDTQYF.

The chain is built from TRBV6-1 and TRBJ1-2; possible D gene TRBD1, 6 bases. CDR1 and CDR2 from the germline V gene are MNHNS and SASEGT. CDR3 length: 14 amino acids. With 5 bases removed from V and 3 bases from J, the gap between germline ends came to 13 bases. The CDR3 loop reads CASSPTTGYYGYTF. The CDR3 DNA sequence: TGTGCCAGCAGTCCCACGACAGGCTACTATGGCTACACCTTC.

This clonotype was observed many times. The chain couples TRBV18 to TRBJ1-5; D ambiguous. Trimming cost V 4 bases and J 2 bases, with 15 bases left between them. There are 16 residues in the CDR3. From germline, CDR1 is KGHSH and CDR2 LQKENI. The CDR3 reads CASSLTTGGGNQPQHF. CDR3 in DNA: TGTGCCAGCTCACTAACAACCGGAGGCGGCAATCAGCCCCAGCATTTT.

This clonotype was observed many times. The chain recombines TRBV11-2 with TRBJ2-7; the match to TRBD2 covers 7 bases. Germline CDR1 and CDR2: SGHAT and FQNNGV. The CDR3 length is 18 residues. The trim removed 5 bases at V and 2 bases at J, leaving 18 bases unmatched. The CDR3 DNA is TGTGCCAGCAGCCCCGGCCGTGGTTGGGGGGGGAGTACCTACGAGCAGTACTTC. Its protein product is CASSPGRGWGGSTYEQYF. Full variable domain (outside the CDR3, taken from reference TRBV11-2 and TRBJ2-7): EAGVAQSPRYKIIEKRQSVAFWCNPISGHATLYWYQQILGQGPKLLIQFQNNGVVDDSQLPKDRFSAERLKGVDSTLKIQPAKLEDSAVYLCASSPGRGWGGSTYEQYFGPGTRLTVT.

The chain combines TRBV12-5 with TRBJ2-3; 11 bases agree with TRBD2. V lost 4 bases to trimming and J lost 2 bases; unmatched junction nucleotides: 5. There are 16 residues in the CDR3. The germline V gene has CDR1 LGHNT and CDR2 FRNRAP. Here the CDR3 DNA reads TGTGCTAGTGGTTCCGGGACTAGCGGAATCACAGATACGCAGTATTTT. Amino acids: CASGSGTSGITDTQYF.

This clonotype was detected ten times or more. The genes are TRBV12-5 and TRBJ2-6; D may correspond to TRBD1 or TRBD2 (5 bases each). The germline gives CDR1 LGHNT, CDR2 FRNRAP. The CDR3 has 20 amino acids. Trimming left V 3 bases short and J 0 bases short, with 21 bases between. In DNA form, the CDR3 reads TGTGCTAGTGGTTTACTTCCTCCGGGACCCTTCAGCTCTGGGGCCAACGTCCTGACTTTC. Its protein product is CASGLLPPGPFSSGANVLTF.

This clonotype was observed at least ten times. The gene calls are TRBV19 and TRBJ1-2; D is possibly TRBD1 (5 bases). Trimming took 5 bases from V and 6 from J, leaving 13 bases between them. This CDR3 has 13 residues. CDR1 is LNHDA, CDR2 SQIVND, per germline (reference sequence). In nucleotides, the CDR3 is TGTGCCAGTAGTTTCTCTGGGGCGGATGGCTACACCTTC. As protein: CASSFSGADGYTF.

In this sample, this clonotype turned up a few times. The chain carries TRBV7-8 and TRBJ2-3; D call uncertain. V was pared by 4 bases and J by 0 bases, with 14 bases between. Per germline, CDR1 SGHVS and CDR2 FQNEAQ. The CDR3 has 16 residues. CDR3 protein: CASSSRPKPSTDTQYF. The CDR3, as DNA: TGTGCCAGCAGCTCCCGACCGAAACCAAGCACAGATACGCAGTATTTT.

The chain uses TRBV20-1 and TRBJ2-1; 13 bases fit TRBD2. Trimming removed 0 bases from V and 8 bases from J; junction bases left unmatched: 10. The germline V gene has CDR1 DFQATT and CDR2 SNEGSKA (reference sequence). The CDR3 contains 17 residues. The CDR3 region is CSARDPWTSGRLDEQFF. DNA for the CDR3: TGCAGTGCTAGAGATCCCTGGACTAGCGGGAGATTGGATGAGCAGTTCTTC.

This clonotype was counted at least ten times. The J gene is TRBJ2-7, the V gene TRBV28; TRBD1 matches at 10 bases. This CDR3 contains 14 residues. CDR1 and CDR2 (germline): MDHEN, SYDVKM. Losses at the gene ends were 6 bases for V and 8 bases for J; bases not matched to a gene: 10. Written as DNA, the CDR3 is TGTGCCAGCAGCCCAGCCGGGACAGGGGCCAAGCAGTACTTC. It encodes CASSPAGTGAKQYF.

Notes on this clonotype: With a much larger clone just one base away, this may be a read error. The gene calls are TRBV5-1 and TRBJ1-2; D ambiguous. CDR3 length equals 14 residues. Germline values: CDR1 SGHRS, CDR2 YFSETQ. CDR3 in DNA: TGTGCCAGCAGCTCTCGCGGCACGATCTATGGCTACACCTTC. Translated, it gives CASSSRGTIYGYTF.